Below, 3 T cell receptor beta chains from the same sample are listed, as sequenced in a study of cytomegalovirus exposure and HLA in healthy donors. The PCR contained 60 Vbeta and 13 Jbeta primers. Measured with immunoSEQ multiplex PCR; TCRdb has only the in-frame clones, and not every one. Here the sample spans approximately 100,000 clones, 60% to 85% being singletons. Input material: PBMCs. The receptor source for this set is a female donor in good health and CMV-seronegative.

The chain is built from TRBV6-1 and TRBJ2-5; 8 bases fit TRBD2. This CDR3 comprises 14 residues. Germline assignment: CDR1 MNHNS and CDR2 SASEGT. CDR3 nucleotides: TGTGCTCTTGAGGGTAGCGGGGAGTCTGGGACCCAGTACTTC. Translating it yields CALEGSGESGTQYF.

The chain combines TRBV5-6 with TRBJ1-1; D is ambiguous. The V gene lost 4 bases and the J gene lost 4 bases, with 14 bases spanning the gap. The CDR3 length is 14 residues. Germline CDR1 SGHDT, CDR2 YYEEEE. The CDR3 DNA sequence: TGTGCCAGCAGCCGACCCGGTGGCGGCACTGAAGCTTTCTTT. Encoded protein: CASSRPGGGTEAFF.

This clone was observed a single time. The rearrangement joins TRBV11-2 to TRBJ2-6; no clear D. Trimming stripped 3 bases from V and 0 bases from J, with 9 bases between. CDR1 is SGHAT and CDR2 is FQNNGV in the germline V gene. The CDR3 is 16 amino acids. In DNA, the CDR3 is TGTGCCAGCAGCTTCCAGTCCCCCTCTGGGGCCAACGTCCTGACTTTC. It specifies CASSFQSPSGANVLTF. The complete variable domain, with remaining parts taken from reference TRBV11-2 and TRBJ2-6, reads EAGVAQSPRYKIIEKRQSVAFWCNPISGHATLYWYQQILGQGPKLLIQFQNNGVVDDSQLPKDRFSAERLKGVDSTLKIQPAKLEDSAVYLCASSFQSPSGANVLTFGAGSRLTVL.